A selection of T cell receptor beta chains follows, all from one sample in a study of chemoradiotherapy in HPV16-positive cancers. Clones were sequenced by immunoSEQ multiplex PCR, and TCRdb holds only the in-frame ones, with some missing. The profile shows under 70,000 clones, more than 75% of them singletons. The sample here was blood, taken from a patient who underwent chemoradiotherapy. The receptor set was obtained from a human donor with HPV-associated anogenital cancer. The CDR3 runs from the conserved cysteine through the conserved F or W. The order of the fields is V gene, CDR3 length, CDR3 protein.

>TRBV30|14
CAWSYFRATYEQYF
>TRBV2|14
CASSWTGWNTEAFF
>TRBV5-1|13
CASTQFPGETQYF
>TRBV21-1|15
CASSKQQVINSPLHF
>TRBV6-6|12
CASSYSGEEQFF
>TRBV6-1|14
CASSLQGRVTEAFF
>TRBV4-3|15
CASSQAGGPTGELFF
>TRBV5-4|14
CASSLARLKETQYF
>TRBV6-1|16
CASSESGPQNTGELFF
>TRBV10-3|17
CAISEAGGSGSYNEQFF
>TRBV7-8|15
CASSLEGTVNYGYTF
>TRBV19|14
CASSVLSGGNIQYF
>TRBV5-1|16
CASSPIAGDYTGELFF
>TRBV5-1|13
CASSQDSSAEAFF
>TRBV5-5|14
CASSLPGGNQPQHF
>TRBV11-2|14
CASSTTSGSVGQFF
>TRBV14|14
CASSQPEHTDTQYF
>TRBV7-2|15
CASSLVRGSTGELFF
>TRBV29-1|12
CSVERGQAEAFF
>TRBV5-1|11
CASSLEETQYF
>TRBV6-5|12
CASSYYNQPQHF
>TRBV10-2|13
CASTGGAEQPQHF
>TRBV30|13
CAWSVGSSPEQYF
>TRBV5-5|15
CASSSHGTRGSLGYF
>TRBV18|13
CASSPRSVDEQFF
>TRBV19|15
CASSPLQGTTGEQYF
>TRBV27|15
CASSLRATSTDTQYF
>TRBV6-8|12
CAYKWLAGEQYF
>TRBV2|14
CASTTRVSGNTIYF
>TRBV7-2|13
CASSLTMNTEAFF
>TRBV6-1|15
CASGGSTLPGEKLFF
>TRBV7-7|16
CASSLGAGQGDEKLFF